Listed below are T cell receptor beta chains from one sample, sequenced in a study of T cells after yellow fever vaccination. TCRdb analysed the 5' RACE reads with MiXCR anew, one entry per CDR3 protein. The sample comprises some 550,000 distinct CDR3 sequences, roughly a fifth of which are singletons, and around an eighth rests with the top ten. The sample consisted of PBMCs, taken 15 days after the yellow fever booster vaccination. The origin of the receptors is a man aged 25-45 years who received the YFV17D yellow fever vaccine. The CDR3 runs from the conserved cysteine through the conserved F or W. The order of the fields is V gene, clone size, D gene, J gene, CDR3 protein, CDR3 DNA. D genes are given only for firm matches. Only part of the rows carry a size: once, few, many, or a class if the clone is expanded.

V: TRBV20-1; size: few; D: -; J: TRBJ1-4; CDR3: CSARTDSNEKLFF; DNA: TGCAGTGCTAGAACAGACAGCAATGAAAAACTGTTTTTT
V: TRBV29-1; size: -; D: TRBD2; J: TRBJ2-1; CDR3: CSSGALVRGGEQFF; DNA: TGCAGCTCCGGAGCTCTCGTGCGCGGGGGTGAGCAGTTCTTC
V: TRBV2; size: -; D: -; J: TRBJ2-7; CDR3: CASSPTVIANEQYF; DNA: TGTGCCAGCAGCCCGACCGTAATCGCGAACGAGCAGTACTTC
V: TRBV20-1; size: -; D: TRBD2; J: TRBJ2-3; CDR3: CSATSGSGSSDTQYF; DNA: TGCAGTGCTACCTCCGGAAGCGGGAGCTCAGATACGCAGTATTTT
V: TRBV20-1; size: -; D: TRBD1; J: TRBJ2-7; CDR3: CSARDLGQGVYEQYF; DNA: TGCAGTGCTAGAGATTTGGGACAGGGGGTTTACGAGCAGTACTTC
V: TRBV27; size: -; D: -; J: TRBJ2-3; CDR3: CASRPVRSVVDTQYF; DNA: TGTGCCAGCAGGCCGGTTAGGAGCGTGGTAGATACGCAGTATTTT
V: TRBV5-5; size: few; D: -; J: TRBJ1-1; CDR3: CASSFLRAEAFF; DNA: TGTGCCAGCAGCTTCCTAAGGGCTGAAGCTTTCTTT
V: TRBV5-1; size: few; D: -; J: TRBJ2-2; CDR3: CASSAGTKNTGELFF; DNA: TGCGCCAGCAGCGCCGGGACAAAAAACACCGGGGAGCTGTTTTTT
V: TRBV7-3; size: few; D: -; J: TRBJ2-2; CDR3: CASSPYLNTGELFF; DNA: TGTGCCAGCAGCCCATACTTGAACACCGGGGAGCTGTTTTTT
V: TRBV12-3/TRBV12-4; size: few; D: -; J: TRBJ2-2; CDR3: CASTPSRTVNTGELFF; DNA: TGTGCCAGCACCCCGTCTAGGACAGTGAATACCGGGGAGCTGTTTTTT